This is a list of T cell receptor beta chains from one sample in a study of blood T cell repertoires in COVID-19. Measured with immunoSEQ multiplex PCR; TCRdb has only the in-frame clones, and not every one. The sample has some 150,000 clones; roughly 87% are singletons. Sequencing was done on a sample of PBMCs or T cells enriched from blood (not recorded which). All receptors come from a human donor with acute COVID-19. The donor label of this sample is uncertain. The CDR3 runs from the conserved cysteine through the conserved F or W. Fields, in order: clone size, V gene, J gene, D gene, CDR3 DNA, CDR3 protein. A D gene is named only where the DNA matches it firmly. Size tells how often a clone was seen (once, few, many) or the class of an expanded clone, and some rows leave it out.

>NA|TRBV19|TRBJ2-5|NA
TGTGCCAGTAGTAAACGTGGAGGGTTGGGAGAGACCCAGTACTTC
CASSKRGGLGETQYF
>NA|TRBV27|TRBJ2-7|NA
TGTGCCAGCAGTTTAGCCAGCCGAGGCTACGAGCAGTACTTC
CASSLASRGYEQYF
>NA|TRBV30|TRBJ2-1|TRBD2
TGTGCCTGGAGGCCAGCGGGGGCCGGCTACAATGAGCAGTTCTTC
CAWRPAGAGYNEQFF
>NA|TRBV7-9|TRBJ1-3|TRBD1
TGTGCCAGCAGCTTAGGGACAGGGGTGCGGACCATATATTTT
CASSLGTGVRTIYF
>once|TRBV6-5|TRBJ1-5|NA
TGTGCCACCAAAACCACGCAGGGTTCAAATCAGCCCCAGCATTTT
CATKTTQGSNQPQHF
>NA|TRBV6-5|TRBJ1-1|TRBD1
TGTGCCAGCAGTCGGGACAGGGGAGCCTACACTGAAGCTTTCTTT
CASSRDRGAYTEAFF
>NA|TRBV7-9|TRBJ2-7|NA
TGTGCCAGCAGCTCTCGACAGGTCTACGAGCAGTACTTC
CASSSRQVYEQYF
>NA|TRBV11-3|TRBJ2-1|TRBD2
TGTGCCAGCAGCCAGCGGGGGGGCGGGAATGAGCAGTTCTTC
CASSQRGGGNEQFF
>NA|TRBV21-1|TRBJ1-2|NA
TGTGCCCGAGAACAGGGATCTAACTATGGCTACACCTTC
CAREQGSNYGYTF
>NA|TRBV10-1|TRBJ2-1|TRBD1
TGCGCCAGCATCTATCGGACAGGGAGTGATGAGCAGTTCTTC
CASIYRTGSDEQFF
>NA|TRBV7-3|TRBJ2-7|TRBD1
TGTGCCAGCAGCTTAGACAGGGGGCCCTACGAGCAGTACTTC
CASSLDRGPYEQYF
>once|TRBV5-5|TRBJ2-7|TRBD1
TGTGCCAGCAGCTTCGGTCATGACAGGGGGTTCTACGAGCAGTACTTC
CASSFGHDRGFYEQYF
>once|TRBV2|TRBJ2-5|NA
TGTGCCAGCGGAGGGGTGGAGTCAGAGACCCAGTACTTC
CASGGVESETQYF
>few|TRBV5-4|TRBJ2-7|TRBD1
TGTGCCAGCAGCCTGACAGGGGGTGACGAGCAGTACTTC
CASSLTGGDEQYF
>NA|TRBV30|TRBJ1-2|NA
TGTGCCTGGAAAGGGGACACGCTTAACTATGGCTACACCTTC
CAWKGDTLNYGYTF
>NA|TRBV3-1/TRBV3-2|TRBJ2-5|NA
TGTGCCAGCAGCCAAGATGTCGCCACGCGGACCCAGTACTTC
CASSQDVATRTQYF
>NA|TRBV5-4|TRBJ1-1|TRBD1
TGTGCCAGCAGATATAATAACAGGGGCCACACTGAAGCTTTCTTT
CASRYNNRGHTEAFF
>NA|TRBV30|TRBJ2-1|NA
TGTGCCTGGAGCCTAGGAATCGACAGAAATGAGCAGTTCTTC
CAWSLGIDRNEQFF
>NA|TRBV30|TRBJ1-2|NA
TGTGCCTGGGGGGAAGACAGTTATGGCTACACCTTC
CAWGEDSYGYTF
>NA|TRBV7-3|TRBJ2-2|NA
TGTGCCAGCAGCTTAACGGAGGCTTCTCCAAGGGCCGGGGAGCTGTTTTTT
CASSLTEASPRAGELFF
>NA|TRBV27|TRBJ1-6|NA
TGTGCCAGCAGCCGAGAGGATTCACCCCTCCACTTT
CASSREDSPLHF
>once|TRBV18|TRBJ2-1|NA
TGTGCCAGCTCACCGCCGACTAGGACTCACAATGAGCAGTTCTTC
CASSPPTRTHNEQFF
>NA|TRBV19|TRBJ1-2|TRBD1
TGTGCCAGTAGTACCCCAGGGACAGGCTATGGCTACACCTTC
CASSTPGTGYGYTF
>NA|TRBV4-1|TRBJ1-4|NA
TGCGCCAGCAGCCAAGATGCCTCAAGGGGGGAAAAACTGTTTTTT
CASSQDASRGEKLFF
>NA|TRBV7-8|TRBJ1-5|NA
TGTGCCAGCAGCTTAGCGCTCGGTGGGCAGAGCAATCAGCCCCAGCATTTT
CASSLALGGQSNQPQHF
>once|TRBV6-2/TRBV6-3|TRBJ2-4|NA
TGTGCCAGCAGTACTCAGAGACAGTTGCTAGCCAAAAACATTCAGTACTTC
CASSTQRQLLAKNIQYF
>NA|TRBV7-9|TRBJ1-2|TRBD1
TGTGCCAGCAGCTTCCGGGACAGGGAAGGGATTAGCGGCTACACCTTC
CASSFRDREGISGYTF
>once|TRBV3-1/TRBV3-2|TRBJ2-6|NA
TGTGCCAGCAGCCAAGGCGGGTCTAGGTACGAGTCTGGGGCCAACGTCCTGACTTTC
CASSQGGSRYESGANVLTF
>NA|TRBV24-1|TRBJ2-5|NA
TGTGCCACCAGTGACTATACGGACAGCCAAGAGACCCAGTACTTC
CATSDYTDSQETQYF
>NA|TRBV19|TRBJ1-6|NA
TGTGCCAGTAGTATAGACCGTTCTAATTCACCCCTCCACTTT
CASSIDRSNSPLHF
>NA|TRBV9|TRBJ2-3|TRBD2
TGTGCCAGCAGCGCCCGACTAGCGACAAGCACAGATACGCAGTATTTT
CASSARLATSTDTQYF
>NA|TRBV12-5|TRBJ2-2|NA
TGTGCTAGTGGTTTGGGACACCTGAACACCGGGGAGCTGTTTTTT
CASGLGHLNTGELFF
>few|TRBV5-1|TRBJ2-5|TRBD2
TGCGCCAGCAGCTTGGCGGGGCGGGGGAGCCGCCAAGAGACCCAGTACTTC
CASSLAGRGSRQETQYF
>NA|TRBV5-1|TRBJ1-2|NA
TGCGCCAGCAGCTTGGGTGTAAGCTACACCTTC
CASSLGVSYTF
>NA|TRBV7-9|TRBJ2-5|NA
TGTGCCAGCAGCTTAGGGTGGCCAGGTCCCTCCCAAGAGACCCAGTACTTC
CASSLGWPGPSQETQYF
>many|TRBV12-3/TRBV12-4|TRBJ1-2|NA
TGTGCCAGCAGTTTTGGCATTCCCCCGGGCTACACCTTC
CASSFGIPPGYTF
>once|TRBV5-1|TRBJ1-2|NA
TGCGCCAGCAGCATCCGGGCGCTAGCCCATGGCTACACCTTC
CASSIRALAHGYTF
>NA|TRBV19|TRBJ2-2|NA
TGTGCCAGTTCTCTGTTCCGCACCGGGGAGCTGTTTTTT
CASSLFRTGELFF
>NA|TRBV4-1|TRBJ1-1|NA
TGCGCCAGCAGCCAAGGGACCCTGGGGGCCCCTAACACTGAAGCTTTCTTT
CASSQGTLGAPNTEAFF
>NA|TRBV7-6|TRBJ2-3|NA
TGTGCCAGCAGCTTAGTCCTTAAGGGGACAAGGGCAGATACGCAGTATTTT
CASSLVLKGTRADTQYF